The 13 T cell receptor beta chains below all came from one sample that was sequenced in a study of OX40 agonist ivuxolimab in advanced cancers. The data were produced by immunoSEQ multiplex PCR, yet TCRdb's version contains in-frame clones alone and is incomplete. The sample has tens of thousands of clones, approximately 80% seen once. Sequencing was performed on CD4+ or CD8+ T cells sorted from blood, taken in a trial of the OX40 agonist ivuxolimab. These receptors were collected from an adult with an advanced solid tumor such as melanoma, head and neck, liver or kidney cancer.

This clone has only one observation. This chain joins TRBV4-3 and TRBJ1-6, with a possible D match to TRBD1 (5 bases). Germline assignment: CDR1 LGHNA and CDR2 YSLEER. Trimming took off 1 base at V and 5 bases at J, with 21 bases between the two ends. CDR3 length equals 19 residues. In DNA, the CDR3 is TGCGCCAGCAGCCAAGTACTTCAGGGACCCACTTCCGATAATTCACCCCTCCACTTT. It translates to CASSQVLQGPTSDNSPLHF.

The chain has TRBV30 and TRBJ1-2, with TRBD1 as a possible D gene (5 bases). Germline assignment: CDR1 GTSNPN and CDR2 SVGIG (reference sequence). The CDR3 runs to 14 residues. Trimming pared 3 bases from V and 3 bases from J, leaving 14 bases between. Here the CDR3 DNA reads TGTGCCTGGAGCGTCAGGGTATCTCACTATGGCTACACCTTC. Amino acids: CAWSVRVSHYGYTF.

CDR3 sequence (DNA): TGTGCCATCAGTGAGTCACCGACAGAGCAGTACTTC. Translating gives CAISESPTEQYF. This chain joins TRBV10-3 and TRBJ2-7, with D unresolved. Germline CDR1 and CDR2: ENHRY and SYGVKD. This CDR3 region has 12 residues. V lost 0 bases, J lost 7 bases, and 7 bases lay in between.

This sequence joins TRBV5-6 and TRBJ1-2; 11 positions agree with TRBD1. Per germline, CDR1 SGHDT and CDR2 YYEEEE. This CDR3 contains 14 residues. V dropped 4 bases and J dropped 5; count of bases not matched to a gene: 4. For the CDR3, the DNA is TGTGCCAGCAGCGTCGGGACAGGGGGGTATGGCTACACCTTC. Protein: CASSVGTGGYGYTF.

The chain is built from TRBV4-1 and TRBJ2-6; tentatively, D is TRBD1 (5 bases). Trimming shortened V by 6 bases and J by 0 bases, and 6 bases separated the two germline ends. The germline V gene encodes CDR1 MGHRA and CDR2 YSYEKL. The CDR3 loop spans 14 amino acids. This chain's CDR3 is CASSDSSGANVLTF. In nucleotides, the CDR3 is TGCGCCAGCAGTGACAGCTCTGGGGCCAACGTCCTGACTTTC.

V is TRBV6-1 and J is TRBJ1-1; weak D call: TRBD1 (5 bases). CDR1 and CDR2 (germline): MNHNS, SASEGT. Trimming removed 9 bases at V and 1 base at J, with 15 bases between. There are 14 residues in the CDR3. The CDR3 DNA is TGTGCCAGTAACTTAGGGGCTGGGAACACTGAAGCTTTCTTT. This codes for CASNLGAGNTEAFF.

The chain combines TRBV7-3 with TRBJ2-1, with a tentative D call TRBD2 (6 bases). The germline gives CDR1 SGHTA, CDR2 FQGTGA. V dropped 4 bases and J dropped 7 bases, with 14 bases sitting between them. This CDR3 region has 14 residues. The CDR3 nucleotides are TGTGCCAGCAGCTCCCAGTCCGGGGGTAATGAGCAGTTCTTC. This codes for CASSSQSGGNEQFF.

V gene TRBV5-1 combines with J gene TRBJ2-2; D perhaps matches TRBD1 (6 bases). CDR3 length: 17 amino acids. The V and J ends lost 0 bases and 1 base respectively, with 13 bases between them. CDR1 and CDR2 (germline): SGHRS, YFSETQ. CDR3 in amino acids: CASSLAGTRENTGELFF. Written as DNA, the CDR3 is TGCGCCAGCAGCTTGGCGGGGACAAGGGAGAACACCGGGGAGCTGTTTTTT.

The CDR3 sequence is CAWSKYSGTSGSTDTQYF. CDR3 sequence (DNA): TGTGCCTGGAGTAAATATTCCGGGACTAGCGGTAGCACAGATACGCAGTATTTT. The chain employs TRBV30 and TRBJ2-3; 11 bases fit TRBD2. Trimming at V came to 2 bases and at J to 0 bases, leaving 10 bases not matched to a gene. Germline assignment: CDR1 GTSNPN and CDR2 SVGIG (reference sequence). The CDR3 contains 18 residues.

The chain uses TRBV27 and TRBJ1-6; D ambiguous. Trimming removed 0 bases from V and 7 bases from J, with 13 bases in between. Germline V CDR1 and CDR2: MNHEY, SMNVEV (reference sequence). CDR3 length equals 16 residues. The CDR3 spells CASSLSVGGRNSPLHF. The CDR3 DNA reads TGTGCCAGCAGTTTATCTGTCGGAGGCAGGAATTCACCCCTCCACTTT.

This rearrangement joins TRBV30 to TRBJ1-1; D might be TRBD1 (5 bases). The CDR3 contains 11 residues. Germline V lookup: CDR1 GTSNPN, CDR2 SVGIG (reference sequence). V was pared by 3 bases and J by 5 bases, with 7 bases between. CDR3 DNA: TGTGCCTGGAGGGCAGGGACTGAAGCTTTCTTT. Translation: CAWRAGTEAFF.

This clone was recorded only once. This rearrangement joins TRBV6-1 to TRBJ1-2; 7 bases fit TRBD1. The J segment lost 1 base and the V segment lost 7 bases, leaving 6 bases of the junction unmatched. The CDR3 consists of 14 residues. Germline-derived CDR1 and CDR2 are MNHNS and SASEGT. The CDR3 DNA follows: TGTGCCAGCAATTTGGACAGGCTTAACTATGGCTACACCTTC. Translated: CASNLDRLNYGYTF.

The chain employs TRBV7-2 and TRBJ2-7, with TRBD1 identical over 8 bases. J was trimmed by 6 bases and V by 5 bases; bases with no gene match: 18. The CDR3 covers 17 residues. Germline V lookup: CDR1 SGHTA, CDR2 FQGNSA. The CDR3: CASSKRTGPVSVSEQYF. DNA for the CDR3: TGTGCCAGCAGCAAGAGGACAGGGCCCGTCTCCGTATCCGAGCAGTACTTC.